This section outlines one TCR beta chain sequence together with its context. The antigen remains unidentified. One end of the junction varies from germline; a read error may be responsible. The libraries were made with immunoSEQ version 4 in survey mode. The method was immunoSEQ multiplex PCR; TCRdb's version includes in-frame clones alone and lacks a portion of them. The top ten clones hold about 20% of a sample with around 7,500 clones, less than 75% of them seen once. These data come from a study of persistence of HIV-infected CD4 T cells. This CDR3 comprises 12 residues. CDR1 MNHEY and CDR2 SVGAGI come from the germline V gene. Points from the study as a whole: TCRbeta richness was lower in CMV- and Gag-responding cells than in anti-CD3/anti-CD28-responding cells.

Stimulation used about 9.2 ug/mL lysate from CMV-infected fibroblasts. CD4+ T cells upregulating both CD40 ligand and CD69 were sorted as responding cells. For at least 4 years, plasma HIV-1 RNA was undetectable (<50 copies/mL). The receptor was derived from an adult man with HIV who was CMV-seropositive. This sample comprised CD4+ T cells sorted from PBMCs after roughly 17-hour stimulation, obtained from a patient who received antiretroviral therapy. V and J are TRBV6-5 and TRBJ1-4; no definite D call. The CDR3 DNA sequence: TGTGCCAGCAGCCTGACTAGTGAAAAACTGTTTTTT. This sequence encodes CASSLTSEKLFF.